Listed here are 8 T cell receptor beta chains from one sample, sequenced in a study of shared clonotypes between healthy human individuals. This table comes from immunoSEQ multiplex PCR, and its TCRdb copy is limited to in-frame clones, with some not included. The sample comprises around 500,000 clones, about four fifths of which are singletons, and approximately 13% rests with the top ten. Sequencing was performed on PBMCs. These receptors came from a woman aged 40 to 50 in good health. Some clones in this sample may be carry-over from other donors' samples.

The CDR3 here is CASSLRQTPSGNTEAFF. The CDR3, as DNA: TGTGCCAGCAGCCTCCGACAGACACCGAGCGGGAACACTGAAGCTTTCTTT. This chain joins TRBV7-9 and TRBJ1-1, with D possibly being TRBD1 (5 bases). The CDR3 has 17 residues. Per germline, CDR1 SEHNR and CDR2 FQNEAQ (reference sequence). Trimming pared 5 bases from V and 1 base from J, leaving 20 bases between.

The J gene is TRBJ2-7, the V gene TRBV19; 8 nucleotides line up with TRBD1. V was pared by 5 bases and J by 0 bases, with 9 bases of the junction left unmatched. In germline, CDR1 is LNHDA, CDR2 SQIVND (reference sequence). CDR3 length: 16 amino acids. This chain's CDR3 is CASSPRTGWSSYEQYF. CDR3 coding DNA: TGTGCCAGTAGTCCAAGGACAGGGTGGAGCTCCTACGAGCAGTACTTC.

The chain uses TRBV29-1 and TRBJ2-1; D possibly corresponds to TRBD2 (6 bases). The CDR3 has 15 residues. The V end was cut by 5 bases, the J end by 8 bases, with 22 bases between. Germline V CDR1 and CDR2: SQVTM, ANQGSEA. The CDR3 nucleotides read TGCAGCGTTTTCCCCAAGGGAGGCCTCTCGGATGAGCAGTTCTTC. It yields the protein CSVFPKGGLSDEQFF.

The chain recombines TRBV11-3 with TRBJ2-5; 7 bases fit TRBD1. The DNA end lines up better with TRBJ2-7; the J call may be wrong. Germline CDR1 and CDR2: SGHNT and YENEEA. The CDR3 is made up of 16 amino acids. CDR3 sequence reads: CASSPTRGPFSDEQYF. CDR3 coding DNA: TGTGCCAGCAGCCCAACTAGGGGGCCTTTCAGCGACGAGCAGTACTTC.

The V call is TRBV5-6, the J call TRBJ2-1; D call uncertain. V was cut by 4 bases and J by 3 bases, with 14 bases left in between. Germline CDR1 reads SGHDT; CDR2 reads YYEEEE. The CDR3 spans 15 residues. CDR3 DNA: TGTGCCAGCAGCCATGACTTGGATCACTACAATGAGCAGTTCTTC. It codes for CASSHDLDHYNEQFF.

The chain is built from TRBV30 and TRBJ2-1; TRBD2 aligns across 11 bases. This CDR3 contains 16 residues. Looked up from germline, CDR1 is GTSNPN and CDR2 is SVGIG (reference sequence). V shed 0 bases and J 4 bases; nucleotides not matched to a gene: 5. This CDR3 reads CAWSVKGTSGYNEQFF. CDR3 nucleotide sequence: TGTGCCTGGAGTGTCAAAGGGACTAGCGGTTACAATGAGCAGTTCTTC.

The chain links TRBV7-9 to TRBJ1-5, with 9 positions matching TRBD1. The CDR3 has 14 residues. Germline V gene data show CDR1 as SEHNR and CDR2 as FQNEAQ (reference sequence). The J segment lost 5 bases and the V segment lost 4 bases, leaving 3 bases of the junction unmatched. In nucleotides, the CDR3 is TGTGCCAGCAGCTCGACAGGGGGTTATCAGCCCCAGCATTTT. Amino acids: CASSSTGGYQPQHF.

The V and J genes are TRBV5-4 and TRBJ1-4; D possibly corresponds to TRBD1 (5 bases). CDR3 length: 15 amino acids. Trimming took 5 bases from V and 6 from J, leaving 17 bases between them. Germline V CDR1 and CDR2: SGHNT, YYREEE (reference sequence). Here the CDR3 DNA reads TGTGCCAGCAGGCCCGGGCCGGGGGTGGATGAAAAACTGTTTTTT. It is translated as CASRPGPGVDEKLFF. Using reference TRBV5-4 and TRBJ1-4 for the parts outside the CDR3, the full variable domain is ETGVTQSPTHLIKTRGQQVTLRCSSQSGHNTVSWYQQALGQGPQFIFQYYREEENGRGNFPPRFSGLQFPNYSSELNVNALELDDSALYLCASRPGPGVDEKLFFGSGTQLSVL.